These 4 T cell receptor beta chains were sequenced from one sample in a study of cytomegalovirus exposure and HLA in healthy donors. Amplification used 60 Vbeta primers and 13 Jbeta primers. Sequencing used immunoSEQ multiplex PCR; TCRdb keeps in-frame clones, though not all of them. The sample carries 200,000 to 300,000 clones, around 83% recorded once. The sequencing sample was made of PBMCs. Every receptor here comes from a girl aged 2 to 10 in good health and CMV-seronegative.

The V and J genes are TRBV30 and TRBJ1-1; D is ambiguous. Germline CDR1 reads GTSNPN; CDR2 reads SVGIG (reference sequence). This CDR3 spans 14 amino acids. Trimming removed 7 bases at V and 8 bases at J, with 23 bases between. As DNA, the CDR3 is TGTGCCTACCAAACGGACTCCCCCATCCAGGAAGCTTTCTTT. Its translation is CAYQTDSPIQEAFF.

The J gene is TRBJ2-7, the V gene TRBV5-1; D is ambiguous. This CDR3 spans 13 amino acids. Trimming pared 4 bases from V and 2 bases from J, leaving 10 bases between. CDR1 and CDR2 from the germline V gene are SGHRS and YFSETQ. For the CDR3, the DNA is TGCGCCAGCAGCCCCATGCAGGCCTACGAGCAGTACTTC. Amino acid sequence: CASSPMQAYEQYF.

The chain combines TRBV5-1 with TRBJ2-7, with D tentatively TRBD1 (6 bases). Between the trimmed V and J ends, which lost 7 bases and 4 bases, there was a span of 21 bases. The germline gives CDR1 SGHRS, CDR2 YFSETQ. CDR3 size: 15 residues. Here the CDR3 DNA reads TGCGCCAGCGCTTACGGAGTAGTGGGACAATACGAGCAGTACTTC. It translates to CASAYGVVGQYEQYF.

This chain connects TRBV7-6 to TRBJ2-7; unclear D gene. The CDR3 contains 13 residues. Looked up from germline, CDR1 is SGHVS and CDR2 is FNYEAQ. V was clipped by 2 bases and J by 3 bases, with 8 bases between them. DNA for the CDR3: TGTGCCAGCAGCTTAACCCAGAACTACGAGCAGTACTTC. This encodes CASSLTQNYEQYF.